This T cell receptor beta chain is from a study of cytomegalovirus exposure and HLA in healthy donors. Findings and caveats of the study: Earlier analysis looked at TCR beta V segments, and most were productive about 87% or about 30% of the time. With further analysis later on, most CMV-associated TCR beta chains appeared HLA-restricted.

PCR employed 60 Vbeta and 13 Jbeta primers. Sequencing used immunoSEQ multiplex PCR; TCRdb keeps in-frame clones, though not all of them. Here the sample spans over 75,000 clones, approximately 84% being singletons. To note about this clone: The antigen remains undetermined.

The ends lost 4 bases at V and 7 bases at J; junction bases unmatched: 5. The germline V gene has CDR1 LNHNV and CDR2 YYDKDF (reference sequence). The CDR3 sequence is 15 residues long. This clonotype originated in a woman aged 50 to 60 in good health and CMV-seronegative. The sample consisted of PBMCs. The rearrangement uses TRBV15 and TRBJ2-7, with 15 bases that match TRBD2. CDR3 protein: CATSTGLAGGGEQYF. Written as DNA, the CDR3 is TGTGCCACCAGCACGGGACTAGCGGGAGGTGGTGAGCAGTACTTC.